This record looks at one T cell receptor beta chain sequence and its context. What it binds is not known. An end of the junction differs from the germline gene, which may be a read error. The CDR3 spans 17 residues. CDR1 is LGHNT and CDR2 is FRNRAP in the germline V gene. The sample is drawn from a study of blood T cells in healthy people across ages. General study points: While age rose, TCR beta diversity per million T cells dropped in a roughly linear way.

The authors ran a second PCR of about 6 to 12 cycles using a sample-barcoded 5' primer and a J-beta primer mix. Each CDR3 protein gets one entry after TCRdb re-called the 5' RACE reads with MiXCR. The sample holds 1,300,000 or so distinct CDR3 sequences, approximately 63% seen once. The gene calls are TRBV12-5 and TRBJ2-1; 7 nucleotides match TRBD2. The sequence was obtained from a man between 18 and 35 years old in good health. The sequencing sample was made of blood. The CDR3 is CASGSPIRDYRYNVQFF. CDR3 coding DNA: TGTGCTAGTGGTTCTCCTATTAGGGACTACAGATACAATGTGCAGTTCTTC.